This TCR beta chain was sequenced for a study of blood T cell repertoires in COVID-19. The V end was cut by 2 bases, the J end by 1 base, with 12 bases between. CDR3 length: 16 amino acids. Germline-derived CDR1 and CDR2 are MNHEY and SVGAGI. The data were produced by immunoSEQ multiplex PCR, yet TCRdb's version contains in-frame clones alone and is incomplete. The sample holds a few hundred thousand clones, around 80% seen once. The specimen was peripheral blood. This sequence originates from a young woman with COVID-19, enrolled during active disease. This chain joins TRBV6-5 and TRBJ1-3; D might be TRBD1 (6 bases). CDR3: CASSYRITGSGNTIYF. The DNA for the CDR3 is TGTGCCAGCAGTTACCGCATTACAGGGTCTGGAAACACCATATATTTT.